The present T cell receptor (beta chain) was sequenced within a study of CD8 T cells in ankylosing spondylitis. Overall study findings and caveats: It appeared that ankylosing spondylitis blood was characterized by a TCR beta motif of roughly 8 highly homologous variants. Previously reported in reactive arthritis synovial fluid and blood were some of the motif variants. Reportedly, matched ankylosing spondylitis synovial fluid was significantly enriched for disease-linked clones.

With molecular barcodes, quantitative 5'-RACE was used to make the TCR beta libraries. TCRdb ran MiXCR on the 5' RACE reads and lists one entry per CDR3 protein. The sample lists approximately 250,000 distinct CDR3 sequences; around 8% were seen once. The CDR3 spans 15 residues. Per germline, CDR1 SGHRS and CDR2 YFSETQ. The ends lost 0 bases at V and 2 bases at J; junction bases unmatched: 3. This clonotype was recorded many times. The antigen remains undetermined. This rearrangement joins TRBV5-1 to TRBJ2-7, with 9 positions matching TRBD2. The material sequenced was blood, either unsorted or a sorted T cell fraction (not recorded which). This sequence originates from a female donor with ankylosing spondylitis or in good health (not recorded which). CDR3 nucleotides: TGCGCCAGCAGCTTGGGGGCGGGAGGGCCCTACGAGCAGTACTTC. This encodes CASSLGAGGPYEQYF.